The text below deals with one T cell receptor (beta chain). Its specificity is not known. This entry belongs to a study of T cell responses to AZD1222 COVID-19 vaccine. Using immunoSEQ multiplex PCR, the repertoire was profiled, and TCRdb retains in-frame clones only, with some absent. Here the sample spans about 120,000 clones, approximately 90% being singletons. Whole-study results and caveats: Reportedly, nearly half the spike-specific TCRs target unmutated variant regions. Breadth and depth of Spike-specific TCRs rose after two AZD1222 doses.

The length of the CDR3 is 14 residues. Germline V gene lookup returns CDR1 MGHRA and CDR2 YSYEKL. J lost 3 bases, V lost 4 bases, and 5 bases had no gene match. This receptor was taken from an adult in good health. This chain uses TRBV4-1 with TRBJ2-5; 7 nucleotides line up with TRBD2. This specimen consisted of peripheral blood, obtained on day 0 of AZD1222 vaccination. As DNA, the CDR3 is TGCGCCAGCAGCCTTTCGAGCGGGGAAGAGACCCAGTACTTC. Residues: CASSLSSGEETQYF.